A selection of T cell receptor beta chains follows, all from one sample in a study of cytomegalovirus exposure and HLA in healthy donors. Some clones are missing from TCRdb's copy, which holds only in-frame ones; the method was immunoSEQ multiplex PCR. The table shows roughly 180,000 clones, with 82% occurring only once. The sample consisted of PBMCs. These receptors all come from a male donor in good health and CMV-seronegative. Each CDR3 is given with its conserved first and last residue. The D gene is left open where the match is weak. Clone size is not always given. Where it is, it says once, few, many or a class for expanded clones.

cdr3_length	v_call	j_call	d_call	clone_size	cdr3_aa	cdr3_nt
12	TRBV7-3	TRBJ2-2	.	.	CASSLRAGELFF	TGTGCCAGCAGCTTACGTGCCGGGGAGCTGTTTTTT
14	TRBV11-2	TRBJ2-7	.	.	CASSSTTGPYEQYF	TGTGCCAGCAGCTCAACCACAGGGCCTTACGAGCAGTACTTC
15	TRBV7-9	TRBJ2-4	TRBD2	.	CASSGLAGAKNIQYF	TGTGCCAGCAGCGGACTAGCGGGAGCCAAAAACATTCAGTACTTC
13	TRBV4-1	TRBJ2-2	.	.	CASSQGLRGELFF	TGCGCCAGCAGCCAAGGGCTTCGCGGGGAGCTGTTTTTT
17	TRBV7-6	TRBJ2-3	TRBD2	.	CASSLAGSGGGRDTQYF	TGTGCCAGCAGCTTAGCCGGTAGCGGGGGGGGGCGAGATACGCAGTATTTT
14	TRBV19	TRBJ1-2	TRBD1	.	CASIPTGRGYGYTF	TGTGCCAGTATTCCGACAGGGAGAGGATATGGCTACACCTTC
16	TRBV19	TRBJ1-1	.	.	CASSIGTRGLDTEAFF	TGTGCCAGTAGTATCGGGACAAGGGGATTGGACACTGAAGCTTTCTTT
13	TRBV11-1	TRBJ2-7	.	.	CASSGTRSYEQYF	TGTGCCAGCAGCGGGACACGCTCCTACGAGCAGTACTTC
14	TRBV19	TRBJ2-1	.	.	CASRGGSRYNEQFF	TGTGCCAGTAGAGGTGGGAGCCGCTACAATGAGCAGTTCTTC
14	TRBV7-8	TRBJ2-5	TRBD2	.	CASSWSGVGETQYF	TGTGCCAGCAGCTGGAGCGGGGTCGGAGAGACCCAGTACTTC
19	TRBV6-1	TRBJ2-3	TRBD1	.	CASSEAVGGQGTSTDTQYF	TGTGCCAGCAGTGAAGCAGTAGGGGGACAGGGGACTAGCACAGATACGCAGTATTTT
13	TRBV7-9	TRBJ2-1	TRBD2	.	CASSTGTRREQFF	TGTGCCAGCAGCACCGGGACTAGGCGTGAGCAGTTCTTC
16	TRBV6-1	TRBJ2-5	TRBD1	few	CASSEMAGGFQETQYF	TGTGCCAGCAGTGAAATGGCAGGGGGTTTCCAAGAGACCCAGTACTTC
15	TRBV19	TRBJ1-3	.	.	CASSSRSGTGNTIYF	TGTGCCAGTAGTTCCCGCTCCGGGACTGGAAACACCATATATTTT
15	TRBV5-1	TRBJ2-7	TRBD2	.	CASSPSGLASYEQYF	TGCGCCAGCAGCCCGTCGGGACTAGCTTCCTACGAGCAGTACTTC
12	TRBV12-5	TRBJ2-7	.	.	CASGLGSYEQYF	TGTGCTAGTGGTTTGGGCAGCTACGAGCAGTACTTC
15	TRBV5-4	TRBJ2-7	TRBD1	.	CASSSDPGGIYEQYF	TGTGCCAGCAGCTCGGACCCAGGGGGAATCTACGAGCAGTACTTC
17	TRBV9	TRBJ1-2	TRBD1	few	CASSVGEARDREYGYTF	TGTGCCAGCAGCGTAGGTGAGGCACGGGACAGGGAATATGGCTACACCTTC
16	TRBV7-9	TRBJ2-3	.	.	CSSSRTGTLSTDTQYF	TGTTCCAGCAGCCGAACCGGGACACTGAGCACAGATACGCAGTATTTT
15	TRBV5-6	TRBJ2-2	.	.	CASSSSDRNTGELFF	TGTGCCAGCAGCTCTTCGGACAGGAACACCGGGGAGCTGTTTTTT
14	TRBV5-6	TRBJ2-5	.	.	CASSQGPFQETQYF	TGTGCCAGCAGCCAGGGGCCGTTCCAAGAGACCCAGTACTTC
16	TRBV11-2	TRBJ2-6	.	few	CASSPLTFPGANVLTF	TGTGCCAGCAGCCCCTTGACTTTTCCTGGGGCCAACGTCCTGACTTTC
16	TRBV9	TRBJ2-5	.	.	CASSVELHASQETQYF	TGTGCCAGCAGCGTAGAACTGCACGCTAGCCAGGAGACCCAGTACTTC
13	TRBV10-3	TRBJ1-2	TRBD1	.	CAIPGTGGRGYTF	TGTGCCATCCCCGGGACAGGGGGCCGGGGCTACACCTTC
15	TRBV19	TRBJ2-1	TRBD2	.	CASSSQASGSSEQFF	TGTGCCAGTAGTTCCCAGGCTAGCGGGAGTAGTGAGCAGTTCTTC
14	TRBV18	TRBJ1-5	TRBD1	.	CASSPGTGDQPQHF	TGTGCCAGCTCACCTGGGACAGGGGATCAGCCCCAGCATTTT
15	TRBV7-9	TRBJ2-7	TRBD1	.	CSSSKQGIRVSEQYF	TGTTCCAGCAGCAAACAGGGGATCAGGGTAAGCGAGCAGTACTTC
16	TRBV9	TRBJ2-7	TRBD2	.	CASSVDSREGYYEQYF	TGTGCCAGCAGCGTAGATTCGCGGGAGGGTTATTACGAGCAGTACTTC
14	TRBV7-8	TRBJ1-3	.	.	CASSILSSGNTIYF	TGTGCCAGCAGCATACTGAGCTCTGGAAACACCATATATTTT
15	TRBV7-9	TRBJ1-1	TRBD1	once	CSSSYQDRMNTEAFF	TGTTCCAGCAGCTACCAGGACAGGATGAACACTGAAGCTTTCTTT
13	TRBV5-5	TRBJ1-1	.	.	CASSKTGNTEAFF	TGTGCCAGCAGCAAGACAGGGAACACTGAAGCTTTCTTT
16	TRBV6-6	TRBJ1-4	TRBD1	.	CATVMGQGNGNEKLFF	TGTGCCACTGTCATGGGACAGGGTAATGGTAATGAAAAACTGTTTTTT
14	TRBV27	TRBJ2-1	TRBD2	.	CASSLPGGLNEQFF	TGTGCCAGCAGTTTACCGGGGGGGCTCAATGAGCAGTTCTTC
14	TRBV27	TRBJ1-2	.	.	CASSPRPGVIGYTF	TGTGCCAGCAGTCCTAGACCGGGAGTAATTGGCTACACCTTC
14	TRBV19	TRBJ2-7	TRBD2	.	CASSISGGPNEQYF	TGTGCCAGTAGTATTTCGGGGGGGCCGAACGAGCAGTACTTC
15	TRBV28	TRBJ2-1	.	few	CASSPGGRAYNEQFF	TGTGCCAGCAGCCCCGGAGGGAGAGCCTACAATGAGCAGTTCTTC
14	TRBV5-8	TRBJ2-5	.	.	CASSSWTDQETQYF	TGTGCCAGCAGCTCGTGGACAGACCAAGAGACCCAGTACTTC
15	TRBV5-5	TRBJ2-1	.	once	CASSPFGASYNEQFF	TGTGCCAGCAGCCCATTTGGGGCTTCCTACAATGAGCAGTTCTTC
13	TRBV19	TRBJ2-7	.	.	CASSRREEREQYF	TGTGCCAGTAGTAGAAGGGAGGAGCGAGAGCAGTACTTC
16	TRBV18	TRBJ1-3	TRBD1	once	CASSPFLTGGENTIYF	TGTGCCAGCTCACCCTTCCTGACAGGGGGCGAAAACACCATATATTTT
16	TRBV11-2	TRBJ1-4	.	.	CASSSEFRDFGEKLFF	TGTGCCAGCAGTTCCGAATTCCGGGACTTTGGAGAAAAACTGTTTTTT
15	TRBV25-1	TRBJ1-3	.	.	CASSKGHLSGNTIYF	TGTGCCAGCAGTAAGGGACACCTCTCTGGAAACACCATATATTTT
13	TRBV14	TRBJ1-1	.	once	CASSQQYGTEAFF	TGTGCCAGCAGCCAACAGTATGGTACTGAAGCTTTCTTT
16	TRBV7-9	TRBJ2-3	.	few	CASSLDGGSRTDTQYF	TGTGCCAGCAGCTTAGATGGGGGGAGTCGGACAGATACGCAGTATTTT
12	TRBV2	TRBJ2-3	TRBD2	.	CASSEFERGSYF	TGTGCCAGCAGTGAGTTCGAGCGGGGTTCCTATTTT
14	TRBV6-5	TRBJ1-2	TRBD1	.	CASTRQGASYGYTF	TGTGCCAGCACCCGACAGGGGGCAAGCTATGGCTACACCTTC
13	TRBV7-3	TRBJ2-3	TRBD2	.	CASSTGGTDTQYF	TGTGCCAGCAGCACCGGGGGGACAGATACGCAGTATTTT
15	TRBV2	TRBJ1-2	TRBD1	.	CASSEQGTGGEGYTF	TGTGCCAGCAGTGAACAGGGGACAGGGGGCGAAGGCTACACCTTC
11	TRBV7-9	TRBJ2-7	.	.	CASTGAYEQYF	TGTGCCAGCACCGGGGCCTACGAGCAGTACTTC
12	TRBV28	TRBJ2-7	.	few	CASSSTTSEQYF	TGTGCCAGCAGCTCCACGACTTCCGAGCAGTACTTC
14	TRBV13	TRBJ2-7	.	.	CASSSRDYTYEQYF	TGTGCCAGCAGCTCCCGGGATTACACCTACGAGCAGTACTTC
14	TRBV5-1	TRBJ1-1	.	.	CASSAVTGTTEAFF	TGCGCCAGCAGTGCTGTCACAGGGACCACTGAAGCTTTCTTT